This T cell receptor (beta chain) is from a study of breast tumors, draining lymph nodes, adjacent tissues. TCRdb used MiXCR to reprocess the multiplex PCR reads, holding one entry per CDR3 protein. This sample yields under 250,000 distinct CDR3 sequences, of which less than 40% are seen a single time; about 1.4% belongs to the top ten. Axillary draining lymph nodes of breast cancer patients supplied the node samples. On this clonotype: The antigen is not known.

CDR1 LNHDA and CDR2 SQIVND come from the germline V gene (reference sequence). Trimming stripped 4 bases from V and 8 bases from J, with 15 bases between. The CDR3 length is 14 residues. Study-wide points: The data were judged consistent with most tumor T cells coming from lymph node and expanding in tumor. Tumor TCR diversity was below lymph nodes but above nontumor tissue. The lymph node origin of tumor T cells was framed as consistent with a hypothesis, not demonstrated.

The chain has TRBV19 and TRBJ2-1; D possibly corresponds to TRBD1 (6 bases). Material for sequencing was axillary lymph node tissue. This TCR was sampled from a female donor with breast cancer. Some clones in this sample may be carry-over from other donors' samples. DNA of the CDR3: TGTGCCAGTAGTACCAGGACAGCCGTCGATGAGCAGTTCTTC. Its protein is CASSTRTAVDEQFF. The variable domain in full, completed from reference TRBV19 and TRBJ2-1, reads DGGITQSPKYLFRKEGQNVTLSCEQNLNHDAMYWYRQDPGQGLRLIYYSQIVNDFQKGDIAEGYSVSREKKESFPLTVTSAQKNPTAFYLCASSTRTAVDEQFFGPGTRLTVL.